This TCR beta chain was captured in a study of T cell responses to AZD1222 COVID-19 vaccine. As to this clone: Antigen specificity is unknown.

The table came from immunoSEQ multiplex PCR; TCRdb's copy has only in-frame clones and leaves some out. The repertoire consists of around 200,000 clones, with approximately 91% occurring once and the leading ten covering 0.99%. Study-wide points: Possibly, clonal diversity was underestimated; donors were largely white British and included more females.

The sample was peripheral blood, taken on day 0 of AZD1222 vaccination. This clonotype was obtained from an adult in good health.

CDR3 in amino acids: CASSRVTHTQYF. CDR3 nucleotides: TGTGCCAGCAGCCGGGTGACCCATACGCAGTATTTT. The V gene is TRBV7-2, the J gene TRBJ2-3; D not certain. The CDR3 totals 12 residues. Germline loops: CDR1 SGHTA, CDR2 FQGNSA. With 5 bases removed from V and 7 bases from J, the gap between germline ends came to 10 bases.